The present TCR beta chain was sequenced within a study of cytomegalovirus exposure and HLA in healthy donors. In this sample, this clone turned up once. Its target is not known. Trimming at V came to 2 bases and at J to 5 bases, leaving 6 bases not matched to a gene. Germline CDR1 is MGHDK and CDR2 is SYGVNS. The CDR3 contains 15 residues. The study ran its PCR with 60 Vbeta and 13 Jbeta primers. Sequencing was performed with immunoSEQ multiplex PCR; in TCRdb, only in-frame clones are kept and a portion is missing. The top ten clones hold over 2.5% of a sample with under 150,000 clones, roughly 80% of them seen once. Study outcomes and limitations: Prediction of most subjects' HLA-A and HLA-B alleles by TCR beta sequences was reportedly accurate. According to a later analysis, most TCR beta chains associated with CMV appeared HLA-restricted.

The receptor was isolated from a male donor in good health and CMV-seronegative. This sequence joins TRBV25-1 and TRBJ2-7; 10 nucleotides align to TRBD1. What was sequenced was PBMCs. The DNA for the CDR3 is TGTGCCAGCAGTGAAGAGACAGGGGGCGTAGACGAGCAGTACTTC. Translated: CASSEETGGVDEQYF.